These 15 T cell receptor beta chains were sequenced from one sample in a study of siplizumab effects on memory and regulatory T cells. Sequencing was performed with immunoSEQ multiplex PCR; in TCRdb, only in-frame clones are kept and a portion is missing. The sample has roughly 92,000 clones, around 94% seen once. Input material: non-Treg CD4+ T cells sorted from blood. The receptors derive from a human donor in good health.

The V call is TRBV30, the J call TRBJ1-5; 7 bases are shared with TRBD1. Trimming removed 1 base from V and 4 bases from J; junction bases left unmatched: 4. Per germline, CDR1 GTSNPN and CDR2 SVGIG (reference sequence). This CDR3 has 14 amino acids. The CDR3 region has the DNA TGTGCCTGGAGTGGCGAACAGGGGAATCAGCCCCAGCATTTT. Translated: CAWSGEQGNQPQHF.

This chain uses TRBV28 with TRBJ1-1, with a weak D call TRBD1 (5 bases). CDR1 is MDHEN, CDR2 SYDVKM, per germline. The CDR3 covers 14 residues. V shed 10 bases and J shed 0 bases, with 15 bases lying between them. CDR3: CATREGSLNTEAFF. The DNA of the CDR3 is TGTGCCACCCGGGAGGGGAGTTTGAACACTGAAGCTTTCTTT.

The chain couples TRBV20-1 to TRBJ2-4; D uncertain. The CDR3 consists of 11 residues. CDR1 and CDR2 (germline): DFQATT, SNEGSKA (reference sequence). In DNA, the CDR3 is TGCATGACCGGCCCAAAAAACATTCAGTACTTC. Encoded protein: CMTGPKNIQYF.

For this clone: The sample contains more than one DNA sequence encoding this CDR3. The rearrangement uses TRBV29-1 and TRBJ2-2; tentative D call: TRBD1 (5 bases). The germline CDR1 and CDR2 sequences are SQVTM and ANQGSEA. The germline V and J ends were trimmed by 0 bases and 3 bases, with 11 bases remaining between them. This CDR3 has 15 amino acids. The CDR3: CSVEDITGHTGELFF. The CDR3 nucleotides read TGCAGCGTTGAAGATATCACAGGACACACCGGGGAGCTGTTTTTT.

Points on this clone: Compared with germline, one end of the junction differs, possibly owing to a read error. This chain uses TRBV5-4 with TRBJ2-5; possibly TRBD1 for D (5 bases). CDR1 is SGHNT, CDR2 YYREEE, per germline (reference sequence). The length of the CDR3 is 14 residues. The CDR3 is CASSFWTRNISKDF. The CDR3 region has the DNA TGTGCCAGCAGCTTTTGGACAAGGAATATCTCAAAGGACTTC. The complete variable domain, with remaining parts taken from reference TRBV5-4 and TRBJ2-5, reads ETGVTQSPTHLIKTRGQQVTLRCSSQSGHNTVSWYQQALGQGPQFIFQYYREEENGRGNFPPRFSGLQFPNYSSELNVNALELDDSALYLCASSFWTRNISKDFGPGTRLLVL.

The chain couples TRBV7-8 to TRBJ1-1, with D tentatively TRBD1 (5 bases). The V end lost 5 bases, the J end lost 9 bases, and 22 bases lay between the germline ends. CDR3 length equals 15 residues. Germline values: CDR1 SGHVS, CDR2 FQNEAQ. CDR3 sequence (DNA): TGTGCCAGCAGCCCCCAGGGAAGGCCCTCAGATCAAGCTTTCTTT. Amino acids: CASSPQGRPSDQAFF.

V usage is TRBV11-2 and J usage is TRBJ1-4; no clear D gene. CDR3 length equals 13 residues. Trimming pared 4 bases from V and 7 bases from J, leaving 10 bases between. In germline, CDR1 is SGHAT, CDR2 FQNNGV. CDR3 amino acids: CASSWAFGEKLFF. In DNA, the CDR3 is TGTGCCAGCAGCTGGGCTTTTGGTGAAAAACTGTTTTTT.

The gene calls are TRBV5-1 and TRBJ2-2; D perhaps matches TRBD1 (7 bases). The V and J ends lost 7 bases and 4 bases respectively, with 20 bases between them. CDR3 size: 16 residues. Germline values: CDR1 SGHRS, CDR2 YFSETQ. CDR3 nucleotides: TGCGCCAGCGGATCAACAGGGGAGGCGGGCACCGGGGAGCTGTTTTTT. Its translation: CASGSTGEAGTGELFF.

In DNA form, the CDR3 reads TGTGCCAGCAGCCACCGTGCCGGGGCGGGGGAGCAGTACTTC. Protein product: CASSHRAGAGEQYF. The rearrangement joins TRBV14 to TRBJ2-7; TRBD2 is a possible D gene (6 bases). V was shortened by 3 bases and J by 7 bases, with 16 bases between the two germline ends. The germline gives CDR1 SGHDN, CDR2 FVKESK. The CDR3 totals 14 residues. Full variable domain (missing parts from reference TRBV14 and TRBJ2-7): EAGVTQFPSHSVIEKGQTVTLRCDPISGHDNLYWYRRVMGKEIKFLLHFVKESKQDESGMPNNRFLAERTGGTYSTLKVQPAELEDSGVYFCASSHRAGAGEQYFGPGTRLTVT.

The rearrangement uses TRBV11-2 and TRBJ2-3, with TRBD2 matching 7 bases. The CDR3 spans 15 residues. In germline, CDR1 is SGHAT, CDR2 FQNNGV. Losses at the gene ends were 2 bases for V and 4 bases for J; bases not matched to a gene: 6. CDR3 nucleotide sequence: TGTGCCAGCAGCTTAACCTCGGGGAGGGCAGATACGCAGTATTTT. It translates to CASSLTSGRADTQYF.

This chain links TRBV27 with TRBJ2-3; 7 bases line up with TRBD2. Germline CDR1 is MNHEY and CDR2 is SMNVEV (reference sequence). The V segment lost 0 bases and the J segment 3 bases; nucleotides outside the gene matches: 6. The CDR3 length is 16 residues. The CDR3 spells CASSLSAGVDTDTQYF. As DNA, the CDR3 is TGTGCCAGCAGTTTATCGGCGGGGGTGGATACAGATACGCAGTATTTT.

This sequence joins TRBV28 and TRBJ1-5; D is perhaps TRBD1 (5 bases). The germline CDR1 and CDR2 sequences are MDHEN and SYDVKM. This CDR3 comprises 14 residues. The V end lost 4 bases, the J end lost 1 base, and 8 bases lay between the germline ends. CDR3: CASSSGDSNQPQHF. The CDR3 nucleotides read TGTGCCAGCAGTTCTGGGGACAGCAATCAGCCCCAGCATTTT.

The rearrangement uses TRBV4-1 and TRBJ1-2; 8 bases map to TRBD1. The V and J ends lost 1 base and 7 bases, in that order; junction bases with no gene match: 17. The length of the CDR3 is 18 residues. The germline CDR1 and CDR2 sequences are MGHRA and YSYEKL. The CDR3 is CASSQGLPQGVGGIGYTF. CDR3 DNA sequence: TGCGCCAGCAGCCAAGGCCTCCCACAGGGGGTTGGTGGAATTGGCTACACCTTC.

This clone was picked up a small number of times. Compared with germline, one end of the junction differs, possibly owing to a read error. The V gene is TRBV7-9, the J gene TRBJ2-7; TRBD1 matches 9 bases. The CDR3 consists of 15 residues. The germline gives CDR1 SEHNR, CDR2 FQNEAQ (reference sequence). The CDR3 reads CASSFTGGVSHEQYF. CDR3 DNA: TGTGCCAGCAGCTTCACAGGGGGCGTCTCCCACGAGCAGTACTTC.

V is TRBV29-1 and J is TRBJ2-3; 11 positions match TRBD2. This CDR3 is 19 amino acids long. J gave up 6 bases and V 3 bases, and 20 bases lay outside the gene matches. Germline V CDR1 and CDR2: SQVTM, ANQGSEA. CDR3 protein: CSVERPTSGSLRFGDTQYF. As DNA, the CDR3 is TGCAGCGTTGAGAGGCCAACTAGCGGGAGTTTGAGGTTTGGGGATACGCAGTATTTT.